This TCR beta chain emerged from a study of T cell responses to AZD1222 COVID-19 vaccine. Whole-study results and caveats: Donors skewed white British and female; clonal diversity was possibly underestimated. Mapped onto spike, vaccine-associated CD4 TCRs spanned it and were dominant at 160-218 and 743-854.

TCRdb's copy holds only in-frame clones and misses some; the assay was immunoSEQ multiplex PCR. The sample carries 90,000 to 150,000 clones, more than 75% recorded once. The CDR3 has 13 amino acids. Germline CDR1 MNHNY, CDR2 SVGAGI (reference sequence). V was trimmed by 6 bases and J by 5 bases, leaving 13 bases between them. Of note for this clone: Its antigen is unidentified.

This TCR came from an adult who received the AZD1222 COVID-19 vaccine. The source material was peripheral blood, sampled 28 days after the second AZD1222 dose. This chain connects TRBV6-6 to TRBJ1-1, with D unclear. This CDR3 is CASSRTWETEAFF. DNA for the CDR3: TGTGCCAGCAGCAGAACTTGGGAGACTGAAGCTTTCTTT.